This record covers a single T cell receptor beta chain. The data originate from a study of OX40 agonist ivuxolimab in advanced cancers. Overall study: A mean age of about 59 years, range about 20 to 85, was recorded, and 70% to 85% were male.

This table comes from immunoSEQ multiplex PCR, and its TCRdb copy is limited to in-frame clones, with some not included. The sample consists of about 79,000 clones, about 89% of them appearing once. Sampling times: baseline, cycle 4 day 1, cycle 7 day 1. The CDR3 is 11 residues long. The germline V and J ends were trimmed by 3 bases and 3 bases, with 2 bases remaining between them. Per germline, CDR1 MDHEN and CDR2 SYDVKM. The sequencing used CD4+ or CD8+ T cells sorted from blood, collected in a trial of the OX40 agonist ivuxolimab. The rearrangement joins TRBV28 to TRBJ1-1; D is unclear. The TCR originated in an adult with an advanced solid tumor such as melanoma, head and neck, liver or kidney cancer. The CDR3 loop is CASSFYTEAFF. The CDR3 coding sequence is TGTGCCAGCAGTTTTTACACTGAAGCTTTCTTT.